The sequence of this T cell receptor beta chain was determined in a study of cytomegalovirus exposure and HLA in healthy donors (dated by TCRdb to 2017 to 2019). General notes on the study: An earlier analysis of roughly 570 of the donors reported approximately 280 Gb of sequence data and 117 million unique TCR beta sequences obtained from about 170 million T cells. An early release covering some 640 HLA-typed donors comprised about 300 gigabases of sequencing data and 65 million to 100 million unique TCR sequences. Among the roughly 390 genotyped donors, approximately 81% belonged to the genetic ancestry cluster associated with self-reported Caucasian donors. The study was designed to test whether signatures of past pathogen exposure could be identified by cataloging public T cell receptors. The study used immunosequencing to profile the T cell repertoires of about 670 subjects and linked those repertoires to cytomegalovirus serostatus. Along with the approximately 700-subject first cohort, a separate validation cohort of over a hundred different subjects was used. To predict cytomegalovirus infection status, the study brought together high-throughput TCR immunosequencing, statistical association of individual TCRs with disease status, and machine learning. In a later analysis, previously published TCR beta repertoires from roughly 710 donors were re-analyzed and high-resolution HLA genotyping was added so that TCR occurrence patterns could be studied. Rather than drawing on any new phenotypic data, the later analysis identified candidate immune exposures from TCR beta sequences and the way those sequences occurred across donors. To decide whether each TCR beta V gene segment behaved as functional or pseudogenic, an earlier analysis of fewer than 750 of the donors relied on high-throughput TCR beta sequencing. Alongside the repertoire data, information on donor age, sex, ethnicity and CMV serostatus was compiled. In a later genetic analysis, genome-wide SNP genotypes for about three fifths of the roughly 670 donors were used, and that subset was treated as a discovery cohort. Every discovery cohort repertoire had been produced on one sequencing platform. Class I and class II HLA loci were covered by the typing at four-digit resolution. Typing coverage differed by locus: A, B, C, DRB1 and DQB1 were typed in about 629-640 donors, DQA1 in roughly 510, DPA1 in roughly 590, and DPB1 in 472. About five DR-DQ haplotypes were handled as single units for association and clustering because linkage in the cohort was strong. On average, about 240,000 unique TCR beta nucleotide sequences were sequenced per donor among more than 350 genotyped donors of the cohort, with roughly 20% of those sequences being non-productive.

Library preparation employed the immunoSEQ multiplex PCR assay. A mixture of 60 forward primers for TCR Vbeta segments and 13 reverse primers for TCR Jbeta segments was used in the multiplex PCR. The CDR3 region of rearranged TCR beta genes was amplified from genomic DNA with a multiplex PCR assay. On the Illumina HiSeq System, the amplified TCR beta libraries were sequenced as 87-base-pair reads. As for the original processing: A later analysis tallied 70 million to 100 million unique TCR beta chains across the roughly 610 repertoires, and approximately 12 million of those chains were shared by two or more donors. To remove PCR and sequencing errors, raw reads were error-corrected and collapsed into unique sequences using a nearest-neighbor algorithm that merged closely related sequences. CDR3 sequences were aligned to IMGT reference sequences to assign V, D and J gene segments. For a sequence to be retained, a match of at least six nucleotides to both a V gene segment and a J gene segment was required. A rearrangement was called productive if the CDR3 had no stop codons and remained in frame with V and J, and every other rearrangement was called non-productive. Following IMGT convention, CDR3 was defined as the stretch from the second conserved V-encoded cysteine to the conserved J-encoded phenylalanine. In an earlier analysis of more than 550 of the donors, sequences lacking an unambiguous match to a single V gene segment were excluded. An earlier analysis of 450 to 650 of the donors called V segments functional above 56.7% productive rearrangements and segregating when the between-donor standard deviation exceeded 5%. A statistical classification framework was built for diagnosing cytomegalovirus status from the catalog of TCR beta chain sequences. A later analysis assigned V and J genes by comparing TCR nucleotide sequences with IMGT/GENE-DB human TR gene sequences. The TCRdist pipeline was used in a later analysis to assign CDR3 sequences and most-parsimonious VDJ recombination scenarios. In a later analysis, each TCR beta chain was defined by its CDR3 amino acid sequence together with its V-gene family, and reads without a unique V-gene family were excluded. A later analysis removed 550 to 650 highly shared, low-generation-probability nucleotide sequences to deal with suspected cross-contamination and a sequencing artifact. For each public chain, a later analysis derived a clonal expansion index from normalized ranks of inferred template counts within each repertoire. In a later analysis, generation probabilities were computed with a VDJ recombination model fitted to out-of-frame rearrangements, and the resulting probabilities were checked against IGoR. Hypergeometric tests were used in a later analysis to score TCR-TCR, TCR-HLA and TCR-CMV co-occurrence, with a repertoire-size bias correction applied to the TCR pairs. To estimate false discovery rates, a later analysis permuted the HLA or CMV assignments 20 times. A later analysis grouped co-occurring TCRs with DBSCAN, adding TCRdist sequence similarity when clustering within HLA-allele-positive subsets. Repertoires with fewer than 30,000 or more than 120,000 public chains were left out of co-occurrence clustering, as were a few repertoires with anomalous nucleotide sharing. TCRdb limited this immuneACCESS table to in-frame rearrangements with V and J called. A share of clones is missing; checked studies link under half to unresolved V genes, and the rest is unexplained. V and J calls plus clone size are reproduced from that table; the DNA served to infer D and trimming. Recorded for this sample are some 120,000 clones; more than 60% of them occurred a single time. 2.7% of the sample rests with the top ten.

The cohort consisted of some 730 healthy bone marrow donors. Cohort members were all nominally healthy when sampled, although unrecorded immune exposures were likely present. The donor was CMV seronegative and was included in the group of about 350 seronegative cohort members. A peripheral blood sample was collected from each donor, and TCR beta sequencing was performed on peripheral blood mononuclear cells. Genomic DNA was extracted from the blood cell samples with the Qiagen DNeasy Blood Extraction Kit. Details on this clone: It lacks a known antigen. There are no base qualities to consult, and no much larger clone falls within one base.

The germline ends are 7 bases apart after V is trimmed by 0 bases and J by 7 bases. The CDR3 covers 13 residues, taking in both the cysteine and the phenylalanine. Only CDR3 DNA remains: 39 bases, in frame from the first base. CDR1 and CDR2 are drawn from the germline V gene: MGHDK, SYGVNS. Results the study describes overall, beyond this receptor: In an earlier analysis of around 600 of the donors, most TCR beta V segments appeared in productive rearrangements about 87% or about 30% of the time, broadly matching IMGT annotations. Presence/absence analyses assumed roughly uniform sequencing depth across donors, an assumption that may not hold. The study listed 150 to 200 TCR beta chains as associated with cytomegalovirus. The 87-base-pair reads could not distinguish some IMGT-functional V segments, including TRBV6-2 and TRBV6-3, so those segments were excluded. V-gene and J-gene trimming of TCR beta chains was associated with a missense DCLRE1C variant in a later genetic analysis, and the association was replicated in an independent cohort. Because counts were too low, roughly 18 rarely observed V segments, including chromosome 9 orphons, were left out of the earlier analysis of several hundred of the donors. According to a later analysis, TCR association rates differed among HLA loci, with DRB1 alleles showing the most associated TCRs and HLA-C alleles showing the fewest. Specific HLA alleles were associated with over 15,000 TCR beta sequences at a false discovery rate of 0.05 in a later analysis. The classifier was reported to diagnose cytomegalovirus status with high specificity and sensitivity in both the original cohort and the validation cohort. A later analysis found that most CMV-associated TCR beta chains appeared HLA-restricted, with HLA associations seemingly driven largely by CMV exposure. According to a later genetic analysis, donors in an Asian-associated ancestry cluster had fewer N-insertions in productive TCRs than the approximately 630-donor mean. CMV serostatus was the only immune exposure information available for the cohort. A further reported finding was that TCR beta sequences accurately predicted the HLA-A and HLA-B alleles for most subjects in the first cohort. The sequencing pipeline was judged likely to have produced a cluster of highly shared sequence variants as a technical artifact. It was suggested by the authors that the approach could potentially be generalized to other disease states and immunological phenotypes. When HLA alleles, especially DR and DQ, strongly co-occurred, TCR associations were difficult to assign to individual alleles. While some public TCRs were present in many individuals, most TCR sequences turned up only very rarely across donors. Correlated functional status among segregating V segments might be attributable to linkage disequilibrium, but an unknown experimental factor could not be ruled out. The cohort was sequenced for TCR beta chains only, and without alpha or paired-chain data the features that could be detected were limited. In vitro tests confirmed that three of the cytomegalovirus-associated TCR beta chains recognize cytomegalovirus antigens. According to a later analysis, parvovirus B19, influenza, CMV and Epstein-Barr virus appeared linked to several top co-occurrence clusters. In a later analysis, HLA-associated TCR beta chains were found to be more clonally expanded and to have lower generation probabilities than equally common non-associated chains. Because some donors lacked HLA typing at each locus, the association tests relied only on the typed subset.

The specimen was PBMCs. The sequence was collected from a female donor in good health and CMV-seronegative. The chain is assembled from TRBV25-1 and TRBJ2-1; the D gene assignment is ambiguous. The CDR3 is CASSEYTANEQFF. In nucleotides, the sequence is TGTGCCAGCAGTGAATATACCGCGAATGAGCAGTTCTTC.